These 15 T cell receptor beta chains were sequenced from one sample in a study of shared clonotypes between healthy human individuals. Sequenced by immunoSEQ multiplex PCR; TCRdb stores in-frame clones only, minus some. The table records around 690,000 clones, 90% of them present only once. The source material was memory CD8+ T cells from PBMCs. Subset defined: CD45RO+ cells pooled with CCR7-negative TemRA cells. The source is a man between 18 and 35 years old in good health. Some clones in this sample may be carry-over from other donors' samples.

The chain carries TRBV4-1 and TRBJ1-4, with 7 bases aligning to TRBD1. Germline V lookup: CDR1 MGHRA, CDR2 YSYEKL. This CDR3 comprises 17 residues. With 1 base clipped from V and 5 bases from J, the junction kept 10 bases outside the gene matches. The CDR3 DNA follows: TGCGCCAGCAGCCAAGTGTACGCGACAGGGTACAATGAAAAACTGTTTTTT. Translated: CASSQVYATGYNEKLFF.

On this clone itself: The sample holds other DNA sequences that translate to the same CDR3. The gene calls are TRBV5-1 and TRBJ1-1, with D perhaps matching TRBD1 (5 bases). Per germline, CDR1 SGHRS and CDR2 YFSETQ. The CDR3 spans 12 residues. Between the trimmed V and J ends, which lost 3 bases and 6 bases, there was a span of 9 bases. This chain's CDR3 is CASSWAGAEAFF. CDR3 DNA: TGCGCCAGCAGCTGGGCGGGGGCTGAAGCTTTCTTT.

A single count supports this clone. J is TRBJ1-5 and V is TRBV7-2; D perhaps matches TRBD1 (5 bases). The V end lost 5 bases, the J end lost 7 bases, and 15 bases lay between the germline ends. Germline lookup yields CDR1 SGHTA and CDR2 FQGNSA. The CDR3 sequence is 14 residues long. The CDR3 bases are TGTGCCAGCAGCCCGGGACCTCCCGCCCAGCCCCAGCATTTT. Protein: CASSPGPPAQPQHF.

The rearrangement uses TRBV11-2 and TRBJ2-7, with TRBD1 as a possible D gene (5 bases). This CDR3 region has 14 residues. CDR1 is SGHAT, CDR2 FQNNGV, per germline. Trimming took off 4 bases at V and 2 bases at J, with 12 bases between the two ends. CDR3 DNA sequence: TGTGCCAGCAGCTCTCAGGACAAAACCTACGAGCAGTACTTC. Translated, it gives CASSSQDKTYEQYF.

V is TRBV13 and J is TRBJ2-7; unclear D gene. The germline V gene encodes CDR1 PRHDT and CDR2 FYEKMQ (reference sequence). V was clipped by 0 bases and J by 6 bases, with 6 bases between them. There are 12 residues in the CDR3. CDR3 loop: CASSLGLGEQYF. For the CDR3, the DNA is TGTGCCAGCAGCTTAGGCCTGGGCGAGCAGTACTTC.

The chain has TRBV10-3 and TRBJ2-3; 10 bases map to TRBD1. CDR1 is ENHRY, CDR2 SYGVKD, per germline. V was pared by 6 bases and J by 2 bases, with 11 bases of the junction left unmatched. The CDR3 runs 17 residues. CDR3 DNA sequence: TGTGCCATCAGATCCGACAGGGGGCCTCTGAACACAGATACGCAGTATTTT. Its protein is CAIRSDRGPLNTDTQYF.

V is TRBV13 and J is TRBJ2-7, with 9 bases matching TRBD1. Per germline, CDR1 PRHDT and CDR2 FYEKMQ (reference sequence). The CDR3 contains 15 residues. V lost 5 bases to trimming and J lost 0 bases; unmatched junction nucleotides: 5. The CDR3 sequence: CASSDGTGSSYEQYF. DNA of the CDR3: TGTGCCAGCAGCGATGGGACAGGGAGCTCCTACGAGCAGTACTTC.

This rearrangement joins TRBV9 to TRBJ1-1; TRBD1 aligns across 7 bases. Germline V CDR1 and CDR2: SGDLS, YYNGEE. This CDR3 spans 15 amino acids. The V and J ends lost 4 bases and 6 bases, in that order; junction bases with no gene match: 12. CDR3 coding DNA: TGTGCCAGCAGCATTCGACAGGGAGGAAGCGCTGAAGCTTTCTTT. Translated: CASSIRQGGSAEAFF.

The chain links TRBV19 to TRBJ1-1, with 7 bases matching TRBD1. CDR3 size: 17 residues. After removal of 7 bases from V and 5 bases from J, the junction contained 19 bases not matched to a gene. CDR1 and CDR2 (germline): LNHDA, SQIVND (reference sequence). CDR3 sequence: CASIGADRLLGGTEAFF. Written as DNA, the CDR3 is TGTGCCAGTATAGGGGCGGACAGGCTGTTGGGAGGAACTGAAGCTTTCTTT.

The chain combines TRBV7-9 with TRBJ2-3; D is perhaps TRBD1 or TRBD2 (5 bases each). Germline CDR1 and CDR2: SEHNR and FQNEAQ (reference sequence). V lost 5 bases and J lost 7, with 19 bases in between. This CDR3 spans 15 amino acids. CDR3 coding DNA: TGTGCCAGCAGCCCGTGGGACGGAGGAAGGAATACGCAGTATTTT. Translating gives CASSPWDGGRNTQYF.

CDR3 DNA sequence: TGTGCCAGCAGCTCCATTTCGGGGGAGGGCCGGGGAGATACGCAGTATTTT. Protein sequence: CASSSISGEGRGDTQYF. This chain connects TRBV28 to TRBJ2-3, with 7 bases lining up with TRBD2. Trimming took 6 bases from V and 5 from J; bases not matched to a gene: 17. Germline V gene lookup returns CDR1 MDHEN and CDR2 SYDVKM. The CDR3 is 17 residues long.

The count of this clone is one. The gene calls are TRBV7-9 and TRBJ2-2; 7 positions agree with TRBD2. There are 17 residues in the CDR3. Trimming removed 4 bases from V and 3 bases from J; junction bases left unmatched: 11. Germline V gene data show CDR1 as SEHNR and CDR2 as FQNEAQ (reference sequence). DNA for the CDR3: TGTGCCAGCAGCTCCCCTTCGCGGGAGTGGTACACCGGGGAGCTGTTTTTT. Amino acid sequence: CASSSPSREWYTGELFF.

V gene TRBV5-6 combines with J gene TRBJ2-5; 8 bases match TRBD2. This CDR3 is 15 amino acids long. Germline V CDR1 and CDR2: SGHDT, YYEEEE. J gave up 5 bases and V 2 bases, and 8 bases lay outside the gene matches. CDR3 sequence reads: CASSFLREGRETQYF. CDR3 in DNA: TGTGCCAGCAGCTTTCTCCGGGAGGGCCGGGAGACCCAGTACTTC.

The rearrangement joins TRBV15 to TRBJ1-4; D unclear. Germline CDR1 reads LNHNV; CDR2 reads YYDKDF (reference sequence). V was trimmed by 4 bases and J by 4 bases, leaving 13 bases between them. This CDR3 is built from 15 residues. In DNA, the CDR3 is TGTGCCACCAGCACCAGACGGACCATTAATGAAAAACTGTTTTTT. Translated, it gives CATSTRRTINEKLFF.

The chain recombines TRBV9 with TRBJ2-7; D might be TRBD2 (5 bases). Germline V gives CDR1 SGDLS, CDR2 YYNGEE. This CDR3 has 13 amino acids. V lost 3 bases to trimming and J lost 5 bases, with 12 bases between them. The CDR3 coding sequence is TGTGCCAGCAGCGCCCGGGATTTGGACGAGCAGTACTTC. This translates into CASSARDLDEQYF. Drawing the rest from reference TRBV9 and TRBJ2-7, the complete variable domain is DSGVTQTPKHLITATGQRVTLRCSPRSGDLSVYWYQQSLDQGLQFLIQYYNGEERAKGNILERFSAQQFPDLHSELNLSSLELGDSALYFCASSARDLDEQYFGPGTRLTVT.